What follows are 3 T cell receptor beta chains derived from one specimen sequenced in a study of shared clonotypes between healthy human individuals (dated by TCRdb to the early 2020s). For the CD8 naive samples, CD45RO-negative cells were positively selected for CCR7, yielding a CD45RA+CCR7+ population from which TemRA cells were excluded. Libraries were prepared through the immunoSEQ multiplex PCR assay. TCRdb's version of the immuneACCESS table is confined to in-frame rearrangements and falls short of the full clone set. An unresolved V gene accounts for under half of the shortfall where checked; the remainder is of unknown origin. Here the sample has approximately 1.9 million clones; about 93% occur a single time. The ten top clones hold 1.5% to 2% of the sample. Sequenced sample: naive CD8+ T cells from PBMCs. The sample's cell subset or site label, decoded: CD45RA+CCR7+. These receptors were taken from a young man in good health. Some clones in this sample may be carry-over from other donors' samples.

The V and J genes are TRBV7-9 and TRBJ1-5; D possibly corresponds to TRBD1 (5 bases). V lost 1 base and J 0 bases, leaving 13 bases between the germline ends. Per germline, CDR1 SEHNR and CDR2 FQNEAQ (reference sequence). This CDR3 is 17 amino acids long. As DNA, the CDR3 is TGTGCCAGCAGCTTAGATGACAGCTCTTATAGCAATCAGCCCCAGCATTTT. This sequence encodes CASSLDDSSYSNQPQHF.

This clone was recorded a few times. Other DNA sequences in this specimen translate into the identical CDR3. The chain employs TRBV7-9 and TRBJ1-1; TRBD1 might be the D (5 bases). The germline gives CDR1 SEHNR, CDR2 FQNEAQ (reference sequence). This CDR3 is built from 12 residues. V was cut by 1 base and J by 6 bases, with 6 bases left in between. CDR3 bases: TGTGCCAGCAGCTTAGGAGGGGCTGAAGCTTTCTTT. Translated: CASSLGGAEAFF. Drawing the rest from reference TRBV7-9 and TRBJ1-1, the complete variable domain is DTGVSQNPRHKITKRGQNVTFRCDPISEHNRLYWYRQTLGQGPEFLTYFQNEAQLEKSRLLSDRFSAERPKGSFSTLEIQRTEQGDSAMYLCASSLGGAEAFFGQGTRLTVV.

The chain uses TRBV19 and TRBJ2-2; TRBD2 might be the D (5 bases). The CDR3 runs to 15 residues. CDR1 is LNHDA and CDR2 is SQIVND in the germline V gene (reference sequence). V was clipped by 6 bases and J by 9 bases, with 20 bases between them. CDR3 loop: CASSPGNLRARELFF. The CDR3 nucleotides read TGTGCCAGTAGCCCGGGAAACCTGAGGGCCAGGGAGCTGTTTTTT. Full variable domain (missing parts from reference TRBV19 and TRBJ2-2): DGGITQSPKYLFRKEGQNVTLSCEQNLNHDAMYWYRQDPGQGLRLIYYSQIVNDFQKGDIAEGYSVSREKKESFPLTVTSAQKNPTAFYLCASSPGNLRARELFFGEGSRLTVL.